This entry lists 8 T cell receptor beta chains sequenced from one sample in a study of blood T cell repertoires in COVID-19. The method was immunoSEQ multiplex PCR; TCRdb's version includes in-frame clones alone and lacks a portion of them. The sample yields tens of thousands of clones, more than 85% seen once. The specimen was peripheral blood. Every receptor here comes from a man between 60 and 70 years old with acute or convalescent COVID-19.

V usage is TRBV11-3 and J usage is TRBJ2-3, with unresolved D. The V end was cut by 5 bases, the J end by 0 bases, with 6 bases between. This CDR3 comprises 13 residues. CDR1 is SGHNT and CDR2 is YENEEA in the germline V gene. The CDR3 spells CASSQFSTDTQYF. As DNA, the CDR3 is TGTGCCAGCAGCCAATTCAGCACAGATACGCAGTATTTT.

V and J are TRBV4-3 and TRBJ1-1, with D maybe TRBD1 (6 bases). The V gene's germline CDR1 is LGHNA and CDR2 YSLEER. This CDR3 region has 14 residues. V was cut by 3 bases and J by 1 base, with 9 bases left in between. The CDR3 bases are TGCGCCAGCAGCCAGCGCAGGGGGAACACTGAAGCTTTCTTT. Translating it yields CASSQRRGNTEAFF.

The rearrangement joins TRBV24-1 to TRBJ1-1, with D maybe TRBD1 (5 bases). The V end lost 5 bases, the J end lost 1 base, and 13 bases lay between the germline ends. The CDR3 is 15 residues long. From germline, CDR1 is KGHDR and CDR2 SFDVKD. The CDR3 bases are TGTGCCACCAGTGGTTCGGGGGGGAGGAACACTGAAGCTTTCTTT. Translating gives CATSGSGGRNTEAFF.

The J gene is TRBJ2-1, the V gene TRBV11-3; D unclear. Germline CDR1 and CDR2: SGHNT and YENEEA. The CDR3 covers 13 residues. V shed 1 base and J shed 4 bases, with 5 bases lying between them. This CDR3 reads CASSLGLYNEQFF. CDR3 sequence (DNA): TGTGCCAGCAGCTTAGGACTGTACAATGAGCAGTTCTTC.

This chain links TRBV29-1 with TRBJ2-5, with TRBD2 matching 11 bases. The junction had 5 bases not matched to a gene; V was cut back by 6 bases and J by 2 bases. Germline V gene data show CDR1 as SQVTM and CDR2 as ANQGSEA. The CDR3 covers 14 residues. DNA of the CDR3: TGCAGCGTCCGTTGGACTAGCGGGCAAGAGACCCAGTACTTC. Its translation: CSVRWTSGQETQYF.

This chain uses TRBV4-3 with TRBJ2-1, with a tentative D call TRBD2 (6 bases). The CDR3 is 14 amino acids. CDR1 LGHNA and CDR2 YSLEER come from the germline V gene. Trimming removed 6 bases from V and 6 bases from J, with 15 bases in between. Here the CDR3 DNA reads TGCGCCAGCAGACGAACCGGGAGTATCAATGAGCAGTTCTTC. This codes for CASRRTGSINEQFF.

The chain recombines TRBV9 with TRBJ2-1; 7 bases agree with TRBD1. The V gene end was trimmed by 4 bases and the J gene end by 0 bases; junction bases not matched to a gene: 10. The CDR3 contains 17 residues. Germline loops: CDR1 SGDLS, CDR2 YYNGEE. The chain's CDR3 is CASSRTGASSSYNEQFF. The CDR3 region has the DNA TGTGCCAGCAGCCGAACAGGGGCCAGCAGCTCCTACAATGAGCAGTTCTTC.

Written as DNA, the CDR3 is TGTGCCAGCAGCCTGAGGGGACAGGGGGCAGGTGAGCAGTACTTC. As protein: CASSLRGQGAGEQYF. This rearrangement joins TRBV27 to TRBJ2-7; 12 bases line up with TRBD1. The V gene end was trimmed by 6 bases and the J gene end by 7 bases; junction bases not matched to a gene: 10. Germline CDR1 MNHEY, CDR2 SMNVEV (reference sequence). This CDR3 comprises 15 residues.